The clone carrying this TCR beta chain was found once. The antigen remains undetermined. This sample was taken from a study of shared clonotypes between healthy human individuals. Study-level background: Per donor, CD8 memory used one plate, CD8 naive used two, CD4 memory used three and CD4 naive used three. Regarding the study as a whole: Sampling used blood alone; tissue repertoires probably differ.

The CDR3 is made up of 11 amino acids. V was trimmed by 0 bases and J by 10 bases, leaving 9 bases between them. The V gene's germline CDR1 is GTSNPN and CDR2 SVGIG (reference sequence). Every subset's genomic DNA went evenly onto several immunoSEQ plates. In the original analysis: Junction-only immunoSEQ sequences carried no quality scores, so filtering differed. Only in-frame clones appear in the TCRdb table, and some are missing; sequencing was by immunoSEQ multiplex PCR. That table furnishes V, J and clone size, whereas the DNA furnished D and trimming. The top ten hold 0.61% of the sample, which has roughly 1,000,000 clones, around three quarters seen once.

This chain connects TRBV30 to TRBJ1-2; no firm D call. This TCR was recovered from a man between 18 and 29 years old in good health. Some clones in this sample may be carry-over from other donors' samples. Sequenced: memory CD4+ T cells from PBMCs. The subset denotes: CD45RA-negative fraction. CDR3: CAWSVLGAYTF. The CDR3 DNA reads as TGTGCCTGGAGTGTACTAGGAGCCTACACCTTC.